This T cell receptor (beta chain) derives from a study of blood T cell repertoires in COVID-19. Study overall: Samples of COVID-19 (acute and convalescent) were obtained from the United States, Italy and Spain. T cells, B-cell-depleted T cells, or PBMCs provided the cDNA or gDNA that served as material.

The CDR3 is 14 amino acids. The ends lost 2 bases at V and 8 bases at J; junction bases unmatched: 3. Germline V gives CDR1 SGHTA, CDR2 FQGTGA. Source study methods: Nucleated cell number was recorded as an estimate derived from reference gene primer amplification. Using immunoSEQ multiplex PCR, the repertoire was profiled, and TCRdb retains in-frame clones only, with some absent. The DNA gave D and trimming, while V, J and clone size come from that table. The data hold about 130,000 clones, with about 79% observed a single time. The specimen was peripheral blood. The sequence derives from a woman of 80 years or more with acute or convalescent COVID-19. V is TRBV7-3 and J is TRBJ2-3, with TRBD2 matching 11 bases. The CDR3: CASSLSLAGATQYF. CDR3 bases: TGTGCCAGCAGCTTATCACTAGCGGGGGCTACGCAGTATTTT.